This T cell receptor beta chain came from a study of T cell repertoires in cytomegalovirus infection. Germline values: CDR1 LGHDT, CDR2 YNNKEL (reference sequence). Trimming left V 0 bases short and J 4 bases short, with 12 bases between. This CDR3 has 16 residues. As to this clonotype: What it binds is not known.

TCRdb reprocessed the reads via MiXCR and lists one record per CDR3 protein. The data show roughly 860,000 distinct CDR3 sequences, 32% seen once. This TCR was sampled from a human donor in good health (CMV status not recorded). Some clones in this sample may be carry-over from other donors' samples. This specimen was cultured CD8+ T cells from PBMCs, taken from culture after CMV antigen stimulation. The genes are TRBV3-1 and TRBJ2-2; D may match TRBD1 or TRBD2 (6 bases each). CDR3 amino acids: CASSQDLGGFTGELFF. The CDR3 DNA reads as TGTGCCAGCAGCCAAGATCTGGGGGGCTTCACCGGGGAGCTGTTTTTT.